This is a list of T cell receptor beta chains from one sample in a study of T cells of healthy individuals. TCRdb called the 5' RACE reads again in MiXCR, with one record for every CDR3 protein. The repertoire holds 95,000 to 100,000 distinct CDR3 sequences, with 17% as singletons. Receptors were obtained from a human donor in good health. Both conserved end residues are part of each CDR3. Each record gives: CDR3 length, V gene, J gene, CDR3 protein.

len: 13; v_gene: TRBV20-1; j_gene: TRBJ2-5; CDR3aa: CSVLAGVQETQYF
len: 14; v_gene: TRBV6-6; j_gene: TRBJ1-1; CDR3aa: CASRKMGGNTEAFF
len: 14; v_gene: TRBV24-1; j_gene: TRBJ2-2; CDR3aa: CATSEIANTGELFF
len: 16; v_gene: TRBV28; j_gene: TRBJ2-4; CDR3aa: CATSLGGISTKNIQYF
len: 12; v_gene: TRBV2; j_gene: TRBJ2-7; CDR3aa: CASSQDMPEQYF
len: 12; v_gene: TRBV18; j_gene: TRBJ1-1; CDR3aa: CTSSPSQEEAFF
len: 11; v_gene: TRBV20-1; j_gene: TRBJ2-7; CDR3aa: CSATREVEQYF
len: 11; v_gene: TRBV29-1; j_gene: TRBJ2-3; CDR3aa: CSVEDLGTQYF
len: 16; v_gene: TRBV12-3/TRBV12-4; j_gene: TRBJ2-1; CDR3aa: CASSLLASGLHNEQFF
len: 15; v_gene: TRBV5-6; j_gene: TRBJ2-5; CDR3aa: CASTNLGAFRETQYF
len: 18; v_gene: TRBV29-1; j_gene: TRBJ2-6; CDR3aa: CSVEAEDRLISGANVLTF
len: 14; v_gene: TRBV27; j_gene: TRBJ2-7; CDR3aa: CASSFDREPYEQYF
len: 12; v_gene: TRBV10-3; j_gene: TRBJ2-1; CDR3aa: CAISHEGNEQFF
len: 15; v_gene: TRBV29-1; j_gene: TRBJ1-1; CDR3aa: CSVDGRQEMNTEAFF
len: 12; v_gene: TRBV29-1; j_gene: TRBJ1-1; CDR3aa: CSVAGWGTEAFF
len: 17; v_gene: TRBV5-4; j_gene: TRBJ2-7; CDR3aa: CASSSQHLRTGDYEQYF
len: 13; v_gene: TRBV28; j_gene: TRBJ2-7; CDR3aa: CASRPSGLYEQYF
len: 14; v_gene: TRBV7-9; j_gene: TRBJ1-2; CDR3aa: CASSLLQGIGGYTF
len: 12; v_gene: TRBV28; j_gene: TRBJ2-7; CDR3aa: CASSGTRYEQYF
len: 16; v_gene: TRBV9; j_gene: TRBJ2-1; CDR3aa: CASTAPGTSGMNEQFF
len: 15; v_gene: TRBV4-1; j_gene: TRBJ1-1; CDR3aa: CASSLTQGADTEAFF
len: 12; v_gene: TRBV7-9; j_gene: TRBJ1-2; CDR3aa: CASSLRFNGYTF
len: 16; v_gene: TRBV15; j_gene: TRBJ1-5; CDR3aa: CATSSLGLTSNQPQHF
len: 13; v_gene: TRBV4-1; j_gene: TRBJ2-1; CDR3aa: CASSQGGDNEQFF
len: 12; v_gene: TRBV6-1; j_gene: TRBJ2-7; CDR3aa: CASCEVSYEQYF
len: 14; v_gene: TRBV20-1; j_gene: TRBJ2-7; CDR3aa: CSARDTGLSHEQYF
len: 13; v_gene: TRBV3-1; j_gene: TRBJ1-1; CDR3aa: CASSPRSATEAFF
len: 14; v_gene: TRBV6-5; j_gene: TRBJ2-2; CDR3aa: CASSRTGGTGELFF
len: 13; v_gene: TRBV12-5; j_gene: TRBJ1-1; CDR3aa: CASGLGPDTEAFF
len: 13; v_gene: TRBV7-9; j_gene: TRBJ1-5; CDR3aa: CASSQDSNQPQHF
len: 16; v_gene: TRBV28; j_gene: TRBJ1-2; CDR3aa: CASSHTTLHTSYGYTF
len: 15; v_gene: TRBV4-2; j_gene: TRBJ2-7; CDR3aa: CASSRVEAGGVEQYF
len: 15; v_gene: TRBV28; j_gene: TRBJ2-7; CDR3aa: CASRSLLGGLYEQYF
len: 16; v_gene: TRBV6-2/TRBV6-3; j_gene: TRBJ2-5; CDR3aa: CASSSPFSGSGETQYF
len: 12; v_gene: TRBV19; j_gene: TRBJ1-1; CDR3aa: CASSTQDLGAFF
len: 15; v_gene: TRBV5-1; j_gene: TRBJ2-7; CDR3aa: CASSRDPQGPVEQYF
len: 16; v_gene: TRBV5-5; j_gene: TRBJ2-1; CDR3aa: CASIPNGGGTYNEQFF